The source of this T cell receptor (beta chain) is a study of control samples from healthy donors and cancer patients. The V segment lost 4 bases and the J segment 9 bases; nucleotides outside the gene matches: 17. The V gene's germline CDR1 is SGHRS and CDR2 YFSETQ. The CDR3 spans 17 residues. Profiling relied on immunoSEQ multiplex PCR, and the TCRdb table lists in-frame clones only, not all of them. The table shows approximately 35,000 clones, with 90% to 95% occurring only once. The chain carries TRBV5-1 and TRBJ2-1; 9 nucleotides line up with TRBD2. The sequenced sample consisted of PBMCs. The sequence derives from a man aged 35 to 55 with colorectal cancer. CDR3 sequence reads: CASSPTVLGGGAGEQFF. CDR3 sequence (DNA): TGCGCCAGCAGCCCCACTGTTCTTGGCGGGGGGGCGGGTGAGCAGTTCTTC. The variable domain in full, with the rest retrieved from reference TRBV5-1 and TRBJ2-1, is KAGVTQTPRYLIKTRGQQVTLSCSPISGHRSVSWYQQTPGQGLQFLFEYFSETQRNKGNFPGRFSGRQFSNSRSEMNVSTLELGDSALYLCASSPTVLGGGAGEQFFGPGTRLTVL.